This entry concerns a single T cell receptor beta chain. The entry originates in a study of OX40 agonist ivuxolimab in advanced cancers. Study context: The patients received agonistic anti-OX40 (CD134) antibody ivuxolimab.

Profiled with immunoSEQ multiplex PCR; TCRdb holds only in-frame clones, not every one. This table holds fewer than 70,000 clones, roughly nine tenths found once. Trimming cost V 1 base and J 5 bases, with 4 bases left between them. This CDR3 region has 11 residues. CDR1 and CDR2 (germline): SGHTS, YDEGEE. The clonotype originates from an adult with an advanced solid tumor such as melanoma, head and neck, liver or kidney cancer. The material was CD4+ or CD8+ T cells sorted from blood, obtained in a trial of the OX40 agonist ivuxolimab. This chain uses TRBV5-8 with TRBJ2-7; no reliable D call. The CDR3 DNA is TGTGCCAGCAGCTTGCGGAACGAGCAGTACTTC. It specifies CASSLRNEQYF.